Listed here are 7 T cell receptor beta chains from one sample, sequenced in a study of T cell changes during pregnancy in multiple sclerosis. Sequenced by immunoSEQ multiplex PCR; TCRdb stores in-frame clones only, minus some. The repertoire includes over 55,000 clones, 85% to 95% of them detected once, and about 3% sits in the top ten. This sample comprised CD8+ T cells from peripheral blood mononuclear cells, obtained in the third trimester of pregnancy. Every receptor here comes from a female donor with multiple sclerosis, enrolled in a pregnancy study.

The J gene is TRBJ1-1, the V gene TRBV7-6, with a possible D match to TRBD1 (5 bases). V dropped 5 bases and J dropped 5 bases, with 15 bases sitting between them. The CDR3 has 14 residues. The germline CDR1 and CDR2 sequences are SGHVS and FNYEAQ. The CDR3 is CASSPGREGTEAFF. Here the CDR3 DNA reads TGTGCCAGCAGCCCTGGACGGGAGGGGACTGAAGCTTTCTTT. The full variable domain, completed using reference TRBV7-6 and TRBJ1-1, is GAGVSQSPRYKVTKRGQDVALRCDPISGHVSLYWYRQALGQGPEFLTYFNYEAQQDKSGLPNDRFSAERPEGSISTLTIQRTEQRDSAMYRCASSPGREGTEAFFGQGTRLTVV.

The chain is built from TRBV11-2 and TRBJ1-1; TRBD1 is a possible D gene (6 bases). From germline, CDR1 is SGHAT and CDR2 FQNNGV. V was pared by 3 bases and J by 6 bases, with 17 bases between. The CDR3 length is 15 residues. CDR3 protein: CASSFPVGGRSEAFF. In DNA, the CDR3 is TGTGCCAGCAGCTTCCCAGTGGGGGGGCGCTCTGAAGCTTTCTTT.

This clone showed up just once. This chain links TRBV4-3 with TRBJ2-2; D call uncertain. This CDR3 comprises 15 residues. Germline V gene data show CDR1 as LGHNA and CDR2 as YSLEER. V lost 1 base and J 1 base, leaving 7 bases between the germline ends. The CDR3 region has the DNA TGCGCCAGCAGCCAAGGAGCCGTGAACACCGGGGAGCTGTTTTTT. It is translated as CASSQGAVNTGELFF.

This clone was recorded many times. The rearrangement links TRBV2 to TRBJ1-5, with 7 bases identical to TRBD1. Germline loops: CDR1 SNHLY, CDR2 FYNNEI. After removal of 3 bases from V and 2 bases from J, the junction contained 1 base not matched to a gene. The CDR3 runs to 14 residues. The CDR3 spells CASSDQGGNQPQHF. DNA of the CDR3: TGTGCCAGCAGTGACCAGGGGGGCAATCAGCCCCAGCATTTT.

The gene calls are TRBV9 and TRBJ2-5; 8 bases agree with TRBD1. This CDR3 comprises 15 residues. V was pared by 1 base and J by 3 bases, with 5 bases of the junction left unmatched. Germline CDR1 SGDLS, CDR2 YYNGEE. CDR3 in DNA: TGTGCCAGCAGCGTACTGGGACAGGCGGAAGAGACCCAGTACTTC. Amino acids: CASSVLGQAEETQYF.

This CDR3 reads CASSPRAGSYNEQFF. The DNA for the CDR3 is TGCGCCAGCAGCCCCCGAGCGGGATCTTACAATGAGCAGTTCTTC. The chain is built from TRBV4-1 and TRBJ2-1, with 7 bases fitting TRBD2. Unmatched junction bases numbered 7, after V lost 4 bases and J lost 4 bases. Germline assignment: CDR1 MGHRA and CDR2 YSYEKL. This CDR3 has 15 amino acids.

CDR3 residues: CASSQGDFQETQYF. The CDR3 DNA sequence: TGCGCCAGCAGCCAAGGGGACTTTCAAGAGACCCAGTACTTC. The rearrangement uses TRBV4-1 and TRBJ2-5, with D perhaps TRBD2 (6 bases). V lost 1 base to trimming and J lost 2 bases, with 8 bases between them. This CDR3 spans 14 amino acids. CDR1 MGHRA and CDR2 YSYEKL come from the germline V gene.